A single sample is the source of the 23 T cell receptor beta chains below, sequenced in a study of memory CD4+ T cells and cytomegalovirus serostatus. The data were produced by immunoSEQ multiplex PCR, yet TCRdb's version contains in-frame clones alone and is incomplete. The repertoire holds 50,000 to 75,000 clones, with 75% to 90% as singletons. Single viable CD3+CD4+CD8-CD45RO+ cells were sorted as the memory CD4+ T cells. Sequenced material: memory CD4+ T cells from blood. These receptor sequences come from an adult in good health and CMV-seronegative.

The J gene is TRBJ2-7, the V gene TRBV28; the D gene could be TRBD1 or TRBD2 (6 bases each). The length of the CDR3 is 16 residues. In germline, CDR1 is MDHEN, CDR2 SYDVKM. Trimming cost V 7 bases and J 2 bases, with 21 bases left between them. The CDR3 here is CASTRRGAGVTYEQYF. The CDR3 nucleotides read TGTGCCAGCACCAGGAGGGGGGCAGGGGTTACCTACGAGCAGTACTTC.

This clone was detected only once. The chain employs TRBV5-4 and TRBJ1-2; 9 bases map to TRBD1. Germline V CDR1 and CDR2: SGHNT, YYREEE (reference sequence). There are 16 residues in the CDR3. V shed 0 bases and J 3 bases; nucleotides not matched to a gene: 6. CDR3 protein: CASSLDRGQMDYGYTF. The CDR3 region has the DNA TGTGCCAGCAGCTTGGACAGGGGGCAGATGGACTATGGCTACACCTTC. Using reference TRBV5-4 and TRBJ1-2 for the parts outside the CDR3, the full variable domain is ETGVTQSPTHLIKTRGQQVTLRCSSQSGHNTVSWYQQALGQGPQFIFQYYREEENGRGNFPPRFSGLQFPNYSSELNVNALELDDSALYLCASSLDRGQMDYGYTFGSGTRLTVV.

By share, this clone ranks as medium-sized (0.01 to 0.1%). The rearrangement joins TRBV2 to TRBJ2-7; 7 positions match TRBD1. The V and J ends lost 6 bases and 0 bases, in that order; junction bases with no gene match: 5. From germline, CDR1 is SNHLY and CDR2 FYNNEI. The CDR3 consists of 14 residues. CDR3 DNA sequence: TGTGCCAGCAGGGATCGACAGGGCTCCTACGAGCAGTACTTC. Translating gives CASRDRQGSYEQYF.

The chain joins TRBV18 to TRBJ2-1; D may be TRBD2 (6 bases). This CDR3 contains 15 residues. The V gene lost 4 bases and the J gene lost 5 bases, with 15 bases spanning the gap. Germline assignment: CDR1 KGHSH and CDR2 LQKENI. Written as DNA, the CDR3 is TGTGCCAGCTCACGGCGGACTAAGGACCACAATGAGCAGTTCTTC. Amino acid sequence: CASSRRTKDHNEQFF.

The J gene is TRBJ1-2, the V gene TRBV27; 8 nucleotides match TRBD1. The trim removed 5 bases at V and 6 bases at J, leaving 5 bases unmatched. The germline gives CDR1 MNHEY, CDR2 SMNVEV (reference sequence). The CDR3 length is 13 residues. Here the CDR3 DNA reads TGTGCCAGCAGTCCAAGACAGGGGAATGGCTACACCTTC. It translates to CASSPRQGNGYTF.

The chain is built from TRBV7-9 and TRBJ2-1, with 10 nucleotides matching TRBD1. Trimming took 5 bases from V and 1 from J; bases not matched to a gene: 5. CDR1 is SEHNR, CDR2 FQNEAQ, per germline (reference sequence). This CDR3 has 16 amino acids. The CDR3 reads CASSAGTGVSYNEQFF. In nucleotides, the CDR3 is TGTGCCAGCAGCGCCGGGACAGGGGTATCCTACAATGAGCAGTTCTTC.

V gene TRBV6-5 combines with J gene TRBJ2-1; TRBD2 aligns across 7 bases. The length of the CDR3 is 15 residues. Germline trimming cut 0 bases from V and 7 bases from J; bases unmatched to any gene: 6. CDR1 is MNHEY and CDR2 is SVGAGI in the germline V gene. CDR3 sequence (DNA): TGTGCCAGCAGTTACTCGACCAGCGGGAATAATGAGCAGTTCTTC. As protein: CASSYSTSGNNEQFF.

V is TRBV6-4 and J is TRBJ1-2, with TRBD1 identical over 7 bases. The V segment lost 6 bases and the J segment 8 bases; nucleotides outside the gene matches: 9. Germline V gene data show CDR1 as MRHNA and CDR2 as SNTAGT. CDR3 length: 13 amino acids. The CDR3 here is CASRADRASGYTF. The CDR3 nucleotides read TGTGCCAGCAGAGCCGACAGGGCTTCGGGCTACACCTTC.

V and J are TRBV5-1 and TRBJ2-1; TRBD2 aligns across 8 bases. This CDR3 is 19 amino acids long. Germline V gene data show CDR1 as SGHRS and CDR2 as YFSETQ. The V segment lost 0 bases and the J segment 9 bases; nucleotides outside the gene matches: 20. DNA for the CDR3: TGCGCCAGCAGCTTGGGGTCCGGGAGGGCCTCCGCCATGGGTGGTGAGCAGTTCTTC. Its protein product is CASSLGSGRASAMGGEQFF.

This clone was observed a few times. The chain is built from TRBV2 and TRBJ1-6; no reliable D call. The CDR3 contains 13 residues. Germline lookup yields CDR1 SNHLY and CDR2 FYNNEI. Trimming stripped 6 bases from V and 9 bases from J, with 12 bases between. The CDR3, as DNA: TGTGCCAGCAGCCCCTCGTGGGGTTCACCCCTCCACTTT. Translating it yields CASSPSWGSPLHF.

This clone was recorded only once. The rearrangement links TRBV7-3 to TRBJ2-3; TRBD2 matches at 10 bases. The CDR3 has 16 residues. The germline CDR1 and CDR2 sequences are SGHTA and FQGTGA. After removal of 1 base from V and 6 bases from J, the junction contained 7 bases not matched to a gene. This CDR3 reads CASSLMSSGSRDTQYF. CDR3 nucleotides: TGTGCCAGCAGCTTAATGTCTAGCGGGAGTCGGGATACGCAGTATTTT.

This chain connects TRBV29-1 to TRBJ1-1, with D maybe TRBD1 (5 bases). Germline V CDR1 and CDR2: SQVTM, ANQGSEA. The CDR3 spans 12 residues. Trimming pared 6 bases from V and 1 base from J, leaving 9 bases between. CDR3 region: CSVGGGNTEAFF. CDR3 sequence (DNA): TGCAGCGTAGGTGGGGGGAACACTGAAGCTTTCTTT.

The chain joins TRBV7-6 to TRBJ2-2; tentatively, D is TRBD1 (6 bases). This CDR3 has 14 amino acids. The V and J ends lost 4 bases and 6 bases respectively, with 12 bases between them. Germline V gives CDR1 SGHVS, CDR2 FNYEAQ. The CDR3: CASSYRPGAGELFF. As DNA, the CDR3 is TGTGCCAGCAGCTACCGTCCAGGGGCCGGGGAGCTGTTTTTT.

This chain joins TRBV7-2 and TRBJ2-2; D gene unclear. CDR3 length: 12 amino acids. The germline V gene has CDR1 SGHTA and CDR2 FQGNSA. V was pared by 7 bases and J by 3 bases, with 6 bases between. The CDR3 reads CASNRDTGELFF. The CDR3 DNA follows: TGTGCCAGCAACCGGGACACCGGGGAGCTGTTTTTT.

The CDR3: CASRGGYEQYF. CDR3 DNA sequence: TGCGCCAGCCGGGGAGGGTACGAGCAGTACTTC. This rearrangement joins TRBV23-1 to TRBJ2-7, with TRBD2 matching 7 bases. TRBV23-1 is treated as an ORF (open reading frame) with a function not yet certain. The CDR3 loop spans 11 amino acids. The V and J ends lost 8 bases and 4 bases, in that order; junction bases with no gene match: 2.

This clone was counted a few times. The chain is built from TRBV9 and TRBJ1-2, with 9 positions matching TRBD1. The germline gives CDR1 SGDLS, CDR2 YYNGEE. Trimming took 4 bases from V and 8 from J; bases not matched to a gene: 9. The CDR3 totals 14 residues. This CDR3 is CASSLNRGLGGYTF. CDR3 DNA: TGTGCCAGCAGCTTAAACAGGGGGCTGGGAGGCTACACCTTC.

The J gene is TRBJ1-4, the V gene TRBV5-1; 7 bases align to TRBD1. The CDR3 consists of 15 residues. Germline loops: CDR1 SGHRS, CDR2 YFSETQ. The V gene end was trimmed by 5 bases and the J gene end by 8 bases; junction bases not matched to a gene: 12. The CDR3 reads CASSREGARGEKLFF. The CDR3 DNA reads TGCGCCAGCAGTAGGGAGGGGGCGCGAGGGGAAAAACTGTTTTTT.

V usage is TRBV2 and J usage is TRBJ1-1; D call uncertain. V dropped 4 bases and J dropped 2 bases, with 5 bases sitting between them. The CDR3 consists of 12 residues. Germline V CDR1 and CDR2: SNHLY, FYNNEI. Here the CDR3 reads CASSVYNTEAFF. CDR3 DNA sequence: TGTGCCAGCAGTGTGTACAACACTGAAGCTTTCTTT.

This clone was observed once. This chain uses TRBV4-1 with TRBJ1-4; TRBD1 matches at 8 bases. J lost 2 bases, V lost 0 bases, and 5 bases had no gene match. Germline V lookup: CDR1 MGHRA, CDR2 YSYEKL. The CDR3 runs 17 residues. The CDR3 nucleotides are TGCGCCAGCAGCCAAGAGTCCCGACAGGGGACTAATGAAAAACTGTTTTTT. Its translation is CASSQESRQGTNEKLFF.

The rearrangement links TRBV15 to TRBJ2-7; D tentatively reads TRBD1 or TRBD2 (5 bases each). The CDR3 runs 12 residues. Per germline, CDR1 LNHNV and CDR2 YYDKDF (reference sequence). V was pared by 1 base and J by 5 bases, with 6 bases between. CDR3: CATSRGGDEQYF. The CDR3 DNA follows: TGTGCCACCAGCAGAGGAGGGGACGAGCAGTACTTC.

This clone was detected only a few times. The genes are TRBV6-6 and TRBJ2-5; perhaps TRBD2 as D (7 bases). V gave up 0 bases and J gave up 5 bases, with 13 bases separating them. This CDR3 is built from 15 residues. Per germline, CDR1 MNHNY and CDR2 SVGAGI (reference sequence). As DNA, the CDR3 is TGTGCCAGCAGTTACTCGGGGGGGCGCGGGGAGACCCAGTACTTC. It is translated as CASSYSGGRGETQYF.

This clone was detected a few times. This chain connects TRBV5-4 to TRBJ2-5, with 7 bases aligning to TRBD2. Germline lookup yields CDR1 SGHNT and CDR2 YYREEE (reference sequence). The CDR3 length is 13 residues. V lost 4 bases to trimming and J lost 8 bases; unmatched junction nucleotides: 8. The CDR3 DNA reads as TGTGCCAGCAGCCAAGGACCGGGAGGAACCCAGTACTTC. Amino acid sequence: CASSQGPGGTQYF.

This clone is termed medium-sized. CDR3 sequence: CASSLVSRGETQYF. The CDR3 DNA reads TGTGCCAGCAGCTTAGTAAGTCGGGGAGAGACCCAGTACTTC. The chain links TRBV11-1 to TRBJ2-5; tentatively, D is TRBD2 (5 bases). The CDR3 loop spans 14 amino acids. V dropped 1 base and J dropped 4 bases, with 10 bases sitting between them. Per germline, CDR1 SGHAT and CDR2 FQDESV (reference sequence).